This T cell receptor (beta chain) was sequenced during a study of shared clonotypes between healthy human individuals. Some clones are missing from TCRdb's copy, which holds only in-frame ones; the method was immunoSEQ multiplex PCR. Of 600,000 or so clones in the sample, nearly 98% are singletons; the top ten hold 0.25% to 0.35%. Germline CDR1 reads SEHNR; CDR2 reads FQNEAQ (reference sequence). CDR3 length: 15 amino acids. J was trimmed by 7 bases and V by 6 bases; bases with no gene match: 8. It was CD45RO-negative cells, positively selected for CCR7, that made up naive CD8 cells, with terminally differentiated effector memory CD45RA+ cells excluded.

The sequencing sample was made of naive CD8+ T cells sorted from blood. This TCR was recovered from a man aged 25 to 45 in good health. The chain couples TRBV7-9 to TRBJ2-2; 10 bases map to TRBD2. The CDR3 spells CASSSSGRRFGELFF. The CDR3 DNA reads TGTGCCAGCAGTTCTAGCGGGAGAAGATTCGGGGAGCTGTTTTTT.